This T cell receptor (beta chain) was documented in a study of T cells after yellow fever vaccination. Across the whole study: Low-cell-number fractions underwent preparation using SMART-Seq v4 Ultra Low Input. Study-wide findings and caveats: A faster peak, day 5 versus 15, was reached by the weaker secondary response.

Each CDR3 protein gets one entry after TCRdb re-called the 5' RACE reads with MiXCR. The sample carries fewer than 450,000 distinct CDR3 sequences, roughly 8.4% recorded once. This clonotype was seen only a few times. Its antigen remains unidentified. At one end the junction does not follow the germline gene, possibly because of a read error. Germline V lookup: CDR1 GTSNPN, CDR2 SVGIG (reference sequence). The CDR3 has 14 residues. The specimen comprised PBMCs, sampled about 41 days after the first yellow fever vaccination. The sequence derives from a young man who received the YFV17D yellow fever vaccine. This chain connects TRBV30 to TRBJ2-2; 8 bases agree with TRBD1. CDR3 nucleotides: TGTGCCCGGAGGGCAGGGGGCTGGGCCGGGGAGCTGTTTTTT. This translates into CARRAGGWAGELFF.